Presented here are 8 T cell receptor beta chains from one specimen sequenced in a study of T cells in Graves' hyperthyroidism and ophthalmopathy. The TCR beta CDR3 regions underwent amplification using RNA transcripts as the source. TCR CDR3 underwent first-round RT-PCR with the HTBI primer set. TCRdb itself ran the multiplex PCR reads through MiXCR, one entry per CDR3 protein. There are some 360,000 distinct CDR3 sequences in the sample; over 11% occur only once, and about 11% lies in the top ten. Sequencing input: blood. The receptors were gathered from a woman aged 60-70 years with Graves' hyperthyroidism.

This clonotype was picked up many times. This sequence joins TRBV19 and TRBJ1-1, with TRBD1 matching over 8 bases. The CDR3 length is 15 residues. Losses at the gene ends were 5 bases for V and 0 bases for J; bases not matched to a gene: 5. The germline CDR1 and CDR2 sequences are LNHDA and SQIVND (reference sequence). CDR3 DNA: TGTGCCAGTAGTTGGAGGACAGGGTTGAACACTGAAGCTTTCTTT. Translation gives CASSWRTGLNTEAFF.

V usage is TRBV4-1 and J usage is TRBJ1-1, with D unclear. CDR3 length equals 14 residues. Germline V gene lookup returns CDR1 MGHRA and CDR2 YSYEKL. Trimming left V 8 bases short and J 0 bases short, with 13 bases between. The CDR3 sequence: CASRAGRMNTEAFF. The CDR3, as DNA: TGCGCCAGCCGGGCGGGTCGGATGAACACTGAAGCTTTCTTT.

A few counts support this clonotype. CDR3 nucleotides: TGCGCCAGCAGCTCCCCTCGAACAGGGGGGAAGACCCAGTACTTC. Translation: CASSSPRTGGKTQYF. This chain uses TRBV5-1 with TRBJ2-5; 8 positions agree with TRBD1. The junction had 10 bases not matched to a gene; V was cut back by 3 bases and J by 6 bases. In germline, CDR1 is SGHRS, CDR2 YFSETQ. The CDR3 length is 15 residues.

The V call is TRBV20-1, the J call TRBJ2-6; D gene ambiguous. The CDR3 spans 15 residues. V shed 5 bases and J shed 2 bases, with 13 bases lying between them. Germline V gene data show CDR1 as DFQATT and CDR2 as SNEGSKA (reference sequence). CDR3 bases: TGCAGTGCTCATCCCGCCCCTACTGGGGCCAACGTCCTGACTTTC. Its protein product is CSAHPAPTGANVLTF.

The sample holds many counts of this clonotype. This sequence joins TRBV2 and TRBJ2-1; 9 bases align to TRBD2. The CDR3 contains 15 residues. The ends lost 4 bases at V and 10 bases at J; junction bases unmatched: 11. Germline-derived CDR1 and CDR2 are SNHLY and FYNNEI. The CDR3 here is CASSGLASGIREQFF. Written as DNA, the CDR3 is TGTGCCAGCAGTGGCTTGGCTAGCGGGATCCGCGAGCAGTTCTTC. Filled out from reference TRBV2 and TRBJ2-1, the complete variable domain reads EPEVTQTPSHQVTQMGQEVILRCVPISNHLYFYWYRQILGQKVEFLVSFYNNEISEKSEIFDDQFSVERPDGSNFTLKIRSTKLEDSAMYFCASSGLASGIREQFFGPGTRLTVL.

This clonotype was detected a few times. The chain employs TRBV11-3 and TRBJ2-3; D may be TRBD2 (5 bases). CDR1 is SGHNT, CDR2 YENEEA, per germline. The CDR3 is 19 amino acids. Between the trimmed V and J ends, which lost 1 base and 2 bases, there was a span of 22 bases. In DNA form, the CDR3 reads TGTGCCAGCAGCTTAGGGAGGCGCGACTCTCACTTTTTCACAGATACGCAGTATTTT. Translated, it gives CASSLGRRDSHFFTDTQYF. The full variable domain, with the rest looked up from reference TRBV11-3 and TRBJ2-3, is EAGVVQSPRYKIIEKKQPVAFWCNPISGHNTLYWYLQNLGQGPELLIRYENEEAVDDSQLPKDRFSAERLKGVDSTLKIQPAELGDSAVYLCASSLGRRDSHFFTDTQYFGPGTRLTVL.

Of note for this clonotype: The junction differs from germline at one of its ends, possibly a read error. The genes are TRBV11-2 and TRBJ1-3, with D maybe TRBD1 (5 bases). CDR3 size: 12 residues. Looked up from germline, CDR1 is SGHAT and CDR2 is FQNNGV. The CDR3 protein is CASSLGDPRLDF. For the CDR3, the DNA is TGTGCCAGCAGCTTAGGGGACCCCCGTCTGGATTTT.

A single count supports this clonotype. This chain's CDR3 is CASSLAGQGAGEAFF. The DNA of the CDR3 is TGCGCCAGCAGCTTGGCCGGACAGGGCGCGGGTGAAGCTTTCTTT. The chain has TRBV5-1 and TRBJ1-1, with 8 bases fitting TRBD1. Germline V CDR1 and CDR2: SGHRS, YFSETQ. CDR3 length: 15 amino acids. The ends lost 0 bases at V and 7 bases at J; junction bases unmatched: 8.